The 9 T cell receptor beta chains presented below share a single source sample, sequenced in a study of OX40 agonist ivuxolimab in advanced cancers. The library was produced with the immunoSEQ multiplex PCR assay. In its TCRdb copy, this immuneACCESS table keeps in-frame sequences only and misses some clones. Where compared with another copy, unresolved V genes explain less than half of these, and the others have no known cause. The table for this sample lists about 22,000 clones; approximately 90% of them were counted only once. The ten largest make up around 34% of the sample. The sequences come from CD4+ or CD8+ T cells sorted from blood, collected in a trial of the OX40 agonist ivuxolimab. The receptors stem from an adult with an advanced solid tumor such as melanoma, head and neck, liver or kidney cancer.

This chain joins TRBV27 and TRBJ1-2; D is unresolved. The V gene's germline CDR1 is MNHEY and CDR2 SMNVEV (reference sequence). V lost 4 bases and J lost 4, with 16 bases in between. The CDR3 consists of 15 residues. CDR3 nucleotides: TGTGCCAGCAGTTACACCATCGGACCCCTCTATGGCTACACCTTC. This sequence encodes CASSYTIGPLYGYTF.

The V gene is TRBV10-3, the J gene TRBJ2-5; TRBD2 matches at 7 bases. V gave up 0 bases and J gave up 2 bases; unmatched junction bases: 9. This CDR3 is 17 amino acids long. Germline-derived CDR1 and CDR2 are ENHRY and SYGVKD. CDR3 amino acids: CAISESILSREQETQYF. CDR3 DNA: TGTGCCATCAGTGAGTCGATACTCTCGCGGGAGCAAGAGACCCAGTACTTC.

The chain recombines TRBV11-3 with TRBJ1-2; a weak D match, TRBD1 (5 bases). Germline V gene data show CDR1 as SGHNT and CDR2 as YENEEA. V was shortened by 5 bases and J by 5 bases, with 18 bases between the two germline ends. The CDR3 covers 15 residues. The CDR3 is CASSQAPPGPYGYTF. Written as DNA, the CDR3 is TGTGCCAGCAGCCAGGCCCCCCCAGGGCCTTATGGCTACACCTTC.

V gene TRBV9 combines with J gene TRBJ2-3; 7 bases align to TRBD1. The CDR3 is 16 residues long. CDR1 and CDR2 (germline): SGDLS, YYNGEE. Trimming took 2 bases from V and 0 from J; bases not matched to a gene: 6. The CDR3 sequence: CASSVRTGRSTDTQYF. The CDR3 bases are TGTGCCAGCAGCGTCCGGACAGGCCGTAGCACAGATACGCAGTATTTT.

This clone showed up just once. The rearrangement joins TRBV15 to TRBJ2-7, with D tentatively TRBD2 (6 bases). Germline CDR1 is LNHNV and CDR2 is YYDKDF (reference sequence). The CDR3 has 17 residues. V dropped 3 bases and J dropped 5 bases, with 23 bases sitting between them. The CDR3 loop is CATSSKSFPGTLHEQYF. CDR3 coding DNA: TGTGCCACCAGCAGCAAGTCCTTTCCTGGGACTCTCCACGAGCAGTACTTC. The variable domain in full, completed from reference TRBV15 and TRBJ2-7, reads DAMVIQNPRYQVTQFGKPVTLSCSQTLNHNVMYWYQQKSSQAPKLLFHYYDKDFNNEADTPDNFQSRRPNTSFCFLDIRSPGLGDTAMYLCATSSKSFPGTLHEQYFGPGTRLTVT.

The V gene is TRBV29-1, the J gene TRBJ2-2; no firm D call. The CDR3 loop spans 11 amino acids. CDR1 is SQVTM and CDR2 is ANQGSEA in the germline V gene. The germline V and J ends were trimmed by 7 bases and 4 bases, with 7 bases remaining between them. The CDR3 region has the DNA TGCAGCGCAACATCCACCGGGGAGCTGTTTTTT. Translating gives CSATSTGELFF.

J is TRBJ2-3 and V is TRBV5-5; the D gene is possibly TRBD1 (6 bases). The CDR3 covers 15 residues. Trimming pared 7 bases from V and 5 bases from J, leaving 20 bases between. The germline CDR1 and CDR2 sequences are SGHKS and YYEKEE (reference sequence). The CDR3 loop is CASRLQGFSGDTQYF. As DNA, the CDR3 is TGTGCCAGCCGTCTCCAGGGGTTCTCTGGAGATACGCAGTATTTT.

This clone was detected a few times. The V call is TRBV10-1, the J call TRBJ2-7, with D hard to call. Germline V gene data show CDR1 as WNHNN and CDR2 as SYGVQD (reference sequence). The CDR3 is made up of 11 amino acids. V was clipped by 2 bases and J by 4 bases, with 3 bases between them. The CDR3 region is CASSERYEQYF. CDR3 DNA sequence: TGCGCCAGCAGTGAGCGGTACGAGCAGTACTTC.

The V call is TRBV6-5, the J call TRBJ1-1, with 9 bases lining up with TRBD1. V trimming: 5 bases; J trimming: 6 bases; junction bases outside the gene matches: 7. This CDR3 has 14 residues. Germline-derived CDR1 and CDR2 are MNHEY and SVGAGI. Here the CDR3 reads CASSPGQGWAEAFF. The CDR3 nucleotides are TGTGCCAGCAGTCCGGGACAGGGTTGGGCTGAAGCTTTCTTT.